Listed here are 23 T cell receptor beta chains from one sample, sequenced in a study of cytomegalovirus exposure and HLA in healthy donors. In the PCR, 60 Vbeta and 13 Jbeta primers were used. TCRdb keeps only in-frame clones here, not all; method: immunoSEQ multiplex PCR. The data contain about 170,000 clones, around 84% of them singletons. Sample: PBMCs. The receptors here all came from a man aged 18 to 35 in good health and CMV-seropositive.

To note about this clone: This sample includes further DNA sequences coding for the same CDR3. This chain links TRBV7-9 with TRBJ1-2; 8 bases map to TRBD1. From germline, CDR1 is SEHNR and CDR2 FQNEAQ (reference sequence). The CDR3 spans 13 residues. Losses at the gene ends were 6 bases for V and 4 bases for J; bases not matched to a gene: 4. The CDR3 DNA sequence: TGTGCCAGCAGTCTCGGACAGGGCTATGGCTACACCTTC. Amino acids: CASSLGQGYGYTF.

The rearrangement links TRBV19 to TRBJ1-4; D possibly corresponds to TRBD1 (6 bases). Germline V gene lookup returns CDR1 LNHDA and CDR2 SQIVND (reference sequence). The CDR3 is made up of 13 amino acids. The V gene lost 8 bases and the J gene lost 8 bases, with 15 bases spanning the gap. The CDR3 here is CASGPGVKEKLFF. The CDR3 DNA sequence: TGTGCCAGTGGTCCAGGGGTGAAAGAAAAACTGTTTTTT.

In this sample, this clone turned up once. This chain connects TRBV7-2 to TRBJ2-7; 7 bases are a match to TRBD2. From germline, CDR1 is SGHTA and CDR2 FQGNSA. The CDR3 sequence is 18 residues long. After removal of 2 bases from V and 0 bases from J, the junction contained 13 bases not matched to a gene. CDR3 DNA sequence: TGTGCCAGCAGCTTAACTGGGGGAGGGGCTCAAAGCTCCTACGAGCAGTACTTC. This translates into CASSLTGGGAQSSYEQYF.

The genes are TRBV7-2 and TRBJ2-5, with TRBD2 as a possible D gene (6 bases). In germline, CDR1 is SGHTA, CDR2 FQGNSA. The CDR3 is 16 residues long. Trimming pared 7 bases from V and 7 bases from J, leaving 25 bases between. The CDR3 sequence is CASNSIAVALGGTQYF. The CDR3, as DNA: TGTGCCAGCAACAGTATAGCGGTTGCGTTGGGGGGGACCCAGTACTTC.

This chain connects TRBV5-6 to TRBJ1-6, with TRBD1 matching over 9 bases. CDR3 length equals 15 residues. CDR1 and CDR2 (germline): SGHDT, YYEEEE. Losses at the gene ends were 2 bases for V and 9 bases for J; bases not matched to a gene: 6. The CDR3 nucleotides read TGTGCCAGCAGCTTAACGGACAGGGGAACTTCACCCCTCCACTTT. It translates to CASSLTDRGTSPLHF.

V and J are TRBV6-1 and TRBJ1-4; 7 bases line up with TRBD1. In germline, CDR1 is MNHNS, CDR2 SASEGT. V shed 6 bases, J shed 10 bases, and the junction held 5 bases outside the gene matches. The CDR3 is made up of 12 amino acids. The CDR3: CASRTGAGKLFF. The CDR3 DNA sequence: TGTGCCAGCAGAACAGGGGCCGGAAAACTGTTTTTT.

This clone was recorded only once. This chain connects TRBV5-1 to TRBJ2-4, with D perhaps TRBD1 (6 bases). Germline CDR1 SGHRS, CDR2 YFSETQ. Trimming removed 1 base at V and 4 bases at J, with 9 bases between. The CDR3 covers 14 residues. The CDR3 DNA reads TGCGCCAGCAGCTTGAGTACAGGGAAAAACATTCAGTACTTC. It yields the protein CASSLSTGKNIQYF.

This chain uses TRBV2 with TRBJ1-1, with a tentative D call TRBD1 (6 bases). Germline V gene data show CDR1 as SNHLY and CDR2 as FYNNEI. This CDR3 comprises 15 residues. With 1 base removed from V and 3 bases from J, the gap between germline ends came to 12 bases. The CDR3 nucleotides are TGTGCCAGCAGTGAAGTGCGGACAGCATACACTGAAGCTTTCTTT. It specifies CASSEVRTAYTEAFF.

The chain combines TRBV7-2 with TRBJ2-1; TRBD2 matches 15 bases. The CDR3 covers 20 residues. The V and J ends lost 0 bases and 2 bases, in that order; junction bases with no gene match: 8. Germline V gene sequence: CDR1 SGHTA, CDR2 FQGNSA. The DNA for the CDR3 is TGTGCCAGCAGCTTAGCGGCCCGGGGACTAGCGGGGGGACCCTACAATGAGCAGTTCTTC. Translating gives CASSLAARGLAGGPYNEQFF.

The chain links TRBV30 to TRBJ1-6; a weak D match, TRBD1 (5 bases). The germline gives CDR1 GTSNPN, CDR2 SVGIG (reference sequence). The CDR3 covers 12 residues. Trimming pared 5 bases from V and 4 bases from J, leaving 6 bases between. CDR3 DNA sequence: TGTGCCTGGGGGGGGTATAATTCACCCCTCCACTTT. Its protein is CAWGGYNSPLHF.

This clone was detected a few times. The CDR3 coding sequence is TGTGCCAGCAGTTTCGCAGGCCACTCCTACGAGCAGTACTTC. It specifies CASSFAGHSYEQYF. V and J are TRBV27 and TRBJ2-7; D is undetermined. The CDR3 contains 14 residues. The V and J ends lost 3 bases and 0 bases respectively, with 9 bases between them. Germline V gene lookup returns CDR1 MNHEY and CDR2 SMNVEV (reference sequence).

Concerning this clone: The junction departs from the called germline gene at one end, perhaps through a read error. The V call is TRBV4-3, the J call TRBJ2-6; TRBD1 aligns across 9 bases. Germline assignment: CDR1 LGHNA and CDR2 YSLEER. This CDR3 is 19 amino acids long. CDR3 in DNA: TGCGCCAGCAGCCAGGCATTAACAGGGGGCTCCTCTGGGGCCAACGGCCTGACTTTC. This sequence encodes CASSQALTGGSSGANGLTF.

CDR3 sequence: CASSQAPEYEQYF. In DNA, the CDR3 is TGCGCCAGCAGCCAAGCGCCCGAGTACGAGCAGTACTTC. The V and J genes are TRBV4-1 and TRBJ2-7; D gene uncertain. This CDR3 spans 13 amino acids. V dropped 1 base and J dropped 4 bases, with 8 bases sitting between them. CDR1 is MGHRA and CDR2 is YSYEKL in the germline V gene.

This clone was seen a handful of times. The CDR3 here is CASSVTSGAQETQYF. The CDR3 DNA reads as TGTGCCAGCAGCGTAACTAGCGGGGCCCAAGAGACCCAGTACTTC. The gene calls are TRBV9 and TRBJ2-5; TRBD2 aligns across 10 bases. The CDR3 extends over 15 amino acids. The J segment lost 1 base and the V segment lost 1 base, leaving 1 base of the junction unmatched. Germline CDR1 SGDLS, CDR2 YYNGEE.

This clone was observed a handful of times. The genes are TRBV29-1 and TRBJ2-1; weak D call: TRBD1 (5 bases). This CDR3 comprises 14 residues. Deletions cut 1 base from V and 7 bases from J, with 14 bases between. Germline V CDR1 and CDR2: SQVTM, ANQGSEA. CDR3 amino acids: CSVEGSRVQNEQFF. Written as DNA, the CDR3 is TGCAGCGTTGAAGGATCCAGGGTTCAGAATGAGCAGTTCTTC.

V is TRBV7-3 and J is TRBJ1-3; D may be TRBD1 (6 bases). CDR1 and CDR2 (germline): SGHTA, FQGTGA. This CDR3 spans 14 amino acids. V shed 5 bases and J shed 2 bases, with 10 bases lying between them. CDR3 loop: CASSLQGTGNTIYF. The CDR3 bases are TGTGCCAGCAGCCTACAGGGAACTGGAAACACCATATATTTT.

DNA for the CDR3: TGTGCCAGCAGCTTGTCTAGCGGACTTTGGGAGACCCAGTACTTC. It is translated as CASSLSSGLWETQYF. This sequence joins TRBV7-2 and TRBJ2-5; 7 positions agree with TRBD2. The ends lost 3 bases at V and 5 bases at J; junction bases unmatched: 9. The V gene's germline CDR1 is SGHTA and CDR2 FQGNSA. The length of the CDR3 is 15 residues.

The V and J genes are TRBV19 and TRBJ2-6; no clear D gene. V lost 0 bases, J lost 0 bases, and 3 bases lay in between. This CDR3 has 15 amino acids. The V gene's germline CDR1 is LNHDA and CDR2 SQIVND (reference sequence). The CDR3 loop reads CASSIDSSGANVLTF. The DNA of the CDR3 is TGTGCCAGTAGTATAGATAGCTCTGGGGCCAACGTCCTGACTTTC. The entire variable domain, with the rest obtained from reference TRBV19 and TRBJ2-6, is as follows: DGGITQSPKYLFRKEGQNVTLSCEQNLNHDAMYWYRQDPGQGLRLIYYSQIVNDFQKGDIAEGYSVSREKKESFPLTVTSAQKNPTAFYLCASSIDSSGANVLTFGAGSRLTVL.

J is TRBJ2-2 and V is TRBV10-3; D perhaps matches TRBD1 (5 bases). CDR3 size: 12 residues. Germline CDR1 reads ENHRY; CDR2 reads SYGVKD. V was cut by 3 bases and J by 6 bases, with 5 bases left in between. The CDR3 loop is CAISEGAGELFF. The CDR3 coding sequence is TGTGCCATCAGTGAAGGGGCCGGGGAGCTGTTTTTT.

This clone occurred a few times. The chain links TRBV27 to TRBJ2-7, with D unclear. The length of the CDR3 is 15 residues. Germline CDR1 reads MNHEY; CDR2 reads SMNVEV (reference sequence). Trimming stripped 5 bases from V and 2 bases from J, with 16 bases between. The DNA for the CDR3 is TGTGCCAGCAGTCCAAGAGACACCCAGACCTACGAGCAGTACTTC. It yields the protein CASSPRDTQTYEQYF.

This clone has a handful of counts. The chain is built from TRBV30 and TRBJ2-1, with 9 bases that match TRBD2. Trimming removed 5 bases from V and 8 bases from J; junction bases left unmatched: 7. The CDR3 loop spans 13 amino acids. Germline CDR1 reads GTSNPN; CDR2 reads SVGIG (reference sequence). The chain's CDR3 is CAWGVAGADEQFF. DNA for the CDR3: TGTGCCTGGGGAGTAGCGGGGGCCGATGAGCAGTTCTTC.

The chain has TRBV5-1 and TRBJ2-7; TRBD2 matches 8 bases. The CDR3 runs to 14 residues. Germline CDR1 SGHRS, CDR2 YFSETQ. With 4 bases clipped from V and 3 bases from J, the junction kept 6 bases outside the gene matches. CDR3 amino acids: CASSAGTSGYEQYF. The CDR3 region has the DNA TGCGCCAGCAGCGCCGGTACTAGCGGCTACGAGCAGTACTTC.

The V gene is TRBV12-5, the J gene TRBJ2-7, with 7 nucleotides matching TRBD1. CDR1 LGHNT and CDR2 FRNRAP come from the germline V gene. The CDR3 length is 11 residues. J lost 6 bases, V lost 8 bases, and 4 bases had no gene match. CDR3 in DNA: TGTGCTAGTACAGGGGCTCGCGAGCAGTACTTC. Protein sequence: CASTGAREQYF.